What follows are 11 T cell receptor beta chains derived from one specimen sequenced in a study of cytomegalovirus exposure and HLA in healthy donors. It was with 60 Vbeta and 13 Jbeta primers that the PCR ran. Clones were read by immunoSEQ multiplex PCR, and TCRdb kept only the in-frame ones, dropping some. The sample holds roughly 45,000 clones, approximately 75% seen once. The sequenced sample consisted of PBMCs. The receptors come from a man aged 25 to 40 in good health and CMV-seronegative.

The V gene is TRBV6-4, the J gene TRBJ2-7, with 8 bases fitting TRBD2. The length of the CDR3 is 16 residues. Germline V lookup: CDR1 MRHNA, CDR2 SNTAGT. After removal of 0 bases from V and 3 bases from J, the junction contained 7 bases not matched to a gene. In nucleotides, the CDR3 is TGTGCCAGCAGTGACTCCCTAGCGGGTAGATACTACGAGCAGTACTTC. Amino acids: CASSDSLAGRYYEQYF.

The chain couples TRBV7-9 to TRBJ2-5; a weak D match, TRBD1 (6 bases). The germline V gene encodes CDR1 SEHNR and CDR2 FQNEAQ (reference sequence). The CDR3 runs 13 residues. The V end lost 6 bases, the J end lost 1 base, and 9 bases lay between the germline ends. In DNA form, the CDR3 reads TGTGCCAGCAGTCGACAGGCCCAAGAGACCCAGTACTTC. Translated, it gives CASSRQAQETQYF.

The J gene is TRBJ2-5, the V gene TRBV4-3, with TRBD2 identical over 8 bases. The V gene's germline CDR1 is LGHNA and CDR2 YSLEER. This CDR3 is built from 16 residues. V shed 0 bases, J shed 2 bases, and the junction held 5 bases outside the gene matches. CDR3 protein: CASSQDWVAGQETQYF. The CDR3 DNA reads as TGCGCCAGCAGCCAAGATTGGGTAGCGGGACAAGAGACCCAGTACTTC.

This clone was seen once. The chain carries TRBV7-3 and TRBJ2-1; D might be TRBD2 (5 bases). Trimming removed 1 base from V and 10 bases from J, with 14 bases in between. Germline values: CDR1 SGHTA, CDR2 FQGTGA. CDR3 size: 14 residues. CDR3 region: CASSLMSLATEQFF. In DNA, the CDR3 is TGTGCCAGCAGCTTAATGTCTTTAGCGACAGAGCAGTTCTTC.

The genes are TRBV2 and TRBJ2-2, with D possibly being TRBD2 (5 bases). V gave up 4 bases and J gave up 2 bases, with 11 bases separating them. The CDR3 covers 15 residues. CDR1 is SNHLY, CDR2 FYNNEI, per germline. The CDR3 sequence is CASSVQRPNTGELFF. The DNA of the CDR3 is TGTGCCAGCAGTGTCCAGCGGCCTAACACCGGGGAGCTGTTTTTT.

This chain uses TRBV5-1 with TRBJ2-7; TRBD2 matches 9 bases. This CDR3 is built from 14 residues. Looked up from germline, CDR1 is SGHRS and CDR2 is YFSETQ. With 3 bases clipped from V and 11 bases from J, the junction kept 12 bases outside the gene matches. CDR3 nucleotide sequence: TGCGCCAGCAGCTCGGGCGGGGTAATAGCGGGAGAGTACTTC. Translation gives CASSSGGVIAGEYF.

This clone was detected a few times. CDR3: CASSYRSGSLSGANVLTF. In nucleotides, the CDR3 is TGTGCCAGCAGTTATCGAAGCGGCTCCCTCTCTGGGGCCAACGTCCTGACTTTC. J is TRBJ2-6 and V is TRBV7-2, with D perhaps matching TRBD2 (5 bases). The V gene lost 6 bases and the J gene lost 0 bases, with 18 bases spanning the gap. Germline assignment: CDR1 SGHTA and CDR2 FQGNSA. CDR3 length: 18 amino acids.

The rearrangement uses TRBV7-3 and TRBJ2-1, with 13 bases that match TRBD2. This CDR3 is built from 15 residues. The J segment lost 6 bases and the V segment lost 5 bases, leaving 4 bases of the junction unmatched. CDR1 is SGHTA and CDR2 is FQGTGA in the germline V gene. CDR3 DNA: TGTGCCAGCAGCGAGACTAGCGGGAGGTTCAATGAGCAGTTCTTC. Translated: CASSETSGRFNEQFF.

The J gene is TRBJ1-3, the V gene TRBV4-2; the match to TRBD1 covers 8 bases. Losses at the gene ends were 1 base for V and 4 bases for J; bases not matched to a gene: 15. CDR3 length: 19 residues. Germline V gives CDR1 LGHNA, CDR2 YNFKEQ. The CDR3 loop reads CASSQAATGVGSRGNTIYF. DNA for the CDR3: TGTGCCAGCAGCCAAGCAGCGACAGGGGTCGGGAGTAGAGGAAACACCATATATTTT.

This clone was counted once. The CDR3 coding sequence is TGTGCCAGCAGTTCAGGGGGACTAGCGGGAGTCCAGGAGCAGTTCTTC. Translating it yields CASSSGGLAGVQEQFF. V usage is TRBV28 and J usage is TRBJ2-1, with 14 bases aligning to TRBD2. The CDR3 consists of 16 residues. From germline, CDR1 is MDHEN and CDR2 SYDVKM. After removal of 4 bases from V and 10 bases from J, the junction contained 9 bases not matched to a gene. The variable domain in full, with the rest retrieved from reference TRBV28 and TRBJ2-1, is DVKVTQSSRYLVKRTGEKVFLECVQDMDHENMFWYRQDPGLGLRLIYFSYDVKMKEKGDIPEGYSVSREKKERFSLILESASTNQTSMYLCASSSGGLAGVQEQFFGPGTRLTVL.

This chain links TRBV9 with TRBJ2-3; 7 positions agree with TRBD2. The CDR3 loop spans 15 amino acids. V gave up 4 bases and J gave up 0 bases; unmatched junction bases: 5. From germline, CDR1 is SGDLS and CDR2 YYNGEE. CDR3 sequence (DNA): TGTGCCAGCAGCCCCTCTAGCGGAAGCACAGATACGCAGTATTTT. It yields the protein CASSPSSGSTDTQYF.